This T cell receptor beta chain was retrieved from a study of blood T cell repertoires in COVID-19. Study background: Sample material is recorded as cDNA or gDNA derived from T cells, B-cell-depleted T cells, or PBMCs.

Original processing methods: Estimation of nucleated cell counts was performed using reference gene primer amplification. Clones were sequenced by immunoSEQ multiplex PCR, and TCRdb holds only the in-frame ones, with some missing. That table supplies the V and J calls and clone size; D and trimming were determined from the DNA. The top ten hold roughly 2% of the sample, which has roughly 340,000 clones, about 87% seen once. This clonotype was obtained from a man aged 40-49 years in a cohort exposed to, infected with or recovered from COVID-19 (not recorded which). Sequencing input: PBMCs or T cells enriched from blood (not recorded which).

DNA for the CDR3: TGTGCCAGCAGCCCACGGACAGGACTTTTTAACTATGGCTACACCTTC. Translated: CASSPRTGLFNYGYTF. The chain links TRBV7-9 to TRBJ1-2, with 7 nucleotides matching TRBD1. The CDR3 spans 16 residues. Per the germline V gene, CDR1 is SEHNR and CDR2 is FQNEAQ (reference sequence). Trimming removed 5 bases from V and 1 base from J; junction bases left unmatched: 10.